Each of the 26 T cell receptor beta chains below was sequenced from the same sample in a study of chemoradiotherapy in HPV16-positive cancers. The repertoire was sequenced with immunoSEQ multiplex PCR; TCRdb's copy has only in-frame clones and lacks some. The sample includes around 30,000 clones, approximately 88% of them seen just once. The material was blood, obtained from a patient who underwent chemoradiotherapy. The source is a human donor with HPV-associated anogenital cancer.

The genes are TRBV6-5 and TRBJ2-7; 7 bases match TRBD2. Germline CDR1 is MNHEY and CDR2 is SVGAGI. This CDR3 has 15 residues. The V gene end was trimmed by 6 bases and the J gene end by 5 bases; junction bases not matched to a gene: 13. CDR3 DNA: TGTGCCAGCAGACGCCAGCGGGATCTGGATCACGAGCAGTACTTC. This translates into CASRRQRDLDHEQYF.

This sequence joins TRBV29-1 and TRBJ2-2; 9 bases match TRBD1. This CDR3 comprises 14 residues. Germline CDR1 and CDR2: SQVTM and ANQGSEA. J was trimmed by 7 bases and V by 6 bases; bases with no gene match: 9. CDR3: CSVGQGIGNGELFF. CDR3 nucleotide sequence: TGCAGCGTCGGACAGGGGATAGGTAACGGGGAGCTGTTTTTT.

This chain uses TRBV20-1 with TRBJ2-5; D ambiguous. CDR1 is DFQATT, CDR2 SNEGSKA, per germline (reference sequence). The CDR3 extends over 10 amino acids. Trimming shortened V by 0 bases and J by 7 bases, and 3 bases separated the two germline ends. In nucleotides, the CDR3 is TGCAGTGCTAGAGATCGGACCCAGTACTTC. Amino acids: CSARDRTQYF.

The CDR3 DNA is TGTGCCAGCAGTCGGACTCTACGACTAGCGGAGTACAATGAGCAGTTCTTC. Encoded protein: CASSRTLRLAEYNEQFF. This chain connects TRBV28 to TRBJ2-1; TRBD2 matches at 9 bases. The length of the CDR3 is 17 residues. V was clipped by 5 bases and J by 4 bases; unmatched bases: 12. Germline V CDR1 and CDR2: MDHEN, SYDVKM. Based on the CDR3 plus reference TRBV28 and TRBJ2-1, the full variable domain is DVKVTQSSRYLVKRTGEKVFLECVQDMDHENMFWYRQDPGLGLRLIYFSYDVKMKEKGDIPEGYSVSREKKERFSLILESASTNQTSMYLCASSRTLRLAEYNEQFFGPGTRLTVL.

The V gene is TRBV11-2, the J gene TRBJ2-2; D not resolved. The CDR3 runs to 16 residues. Trimming removed 1 base from V and 2 bases from J, with 11 bases in between. Germline lookup yields CDR1 SGHAT and CDR2 FQNNGV. The CDR3 region is CASSLGVGFNTGELFF. The DNA for the CDR3 is TGTGCCAGCAGCTTAGGCGTAGGCTTCAACACCGGGGAGCTGTTTTTT.

The chain combines TRBV4-1 with TRBJ2-1; no clear D gene. The V end was cut by 2 bases, the J end by 8 bases, with 10 bases between. CDR1 and CDR2 (germline): MGHRA, YSYEKL. The CDR3 spans 13 residues. Here the CDR3 reads CASSQLVAHEQFF. CDR3 DNA sequence: TGCGCCAGCAGCCAATTGGTGGCTCATGAGCAGTTCTTC.

This clone came up a few times. The CDR3 DNA follows: TGTGCCAGCAGCCGTACGCTCGGGACTGACTACAATGAGCAGTTCTTC. Translation: CASSRTLGTDYNEQFF. The V gene is TRBV4-2, the J gene TRBJ2-1; weak D call: TRBD2 (6 bases). The ends were cut back, 4 bases at V and 3 bases at J, with 16 bases in the middle. This CDR3 contains 16 residues. Germline V CDR1 and CDR2: LGHNA, YNFKEQ.

The rearrangement uses TRBV6-6 and TRBJ1-5, with D uncertain. The length of the CDR3 is 14 residues. Germline lookup yields CDR1 MNHNY and CDR2 SVGAGI (reference sequence). Deletions cut 5 bases from V and 2 bases from J, with 10 bases between. CDR3 DNA: TGTGCCAGCAGTCCCACTGGGGGCAATCAGCCCCAGCATTTT. Translation: CASSPTGGNQPQHF.

V is TRBV5-1 and J is TRBJ2-3, with TRBD2 as a possible D gene (6 bases). The CDR3 is made up of 18 amino acids. Germline assignment: CDR1 SGHRS and CDR2 YFSETQ. Trimming removed 2 bases at V and 2 bases at J, with 21 bases between. CDR3 loop: CASSFGPRGAGHTDTQYF. In nucleotides, the CDR3 is TGCGCCAGCAGCTTCGGACCCCGAGGAGCGGGTCACACAGATACGCAGTATTTT.

The chain is built from TRBV29-1 and TRBJ1-2, with D possibly matching TRBD1 (6 bases). The germline CDR1 and CDR2 sequences are SQVTM and ANQGSEA. The CDR3 spans 14 residues. V gave up 7 bases and J gave up 0 bases, with 15 bases separating them. The CDR3 reads CSARQESANYGYTF. CDR3 nucleotide sequence: TGCAGCGCCCGACAGGAATCGGCTAACTATGGCTACACCTTC.

The chain is built from TRBV6-4 and TRBJ2-2; no definite D call. CDR3 length equals 14 residues. Deletions cut 4 bases from V and 1 base from J, with 7 bases between. In germline, CDR1 is MRHNA, CDR2 SNTAGT. Here the CDR3 DNA reads TGTGCCAGCAGTGTAAACGGGAACACCGGGGAGCTGTTTTTT. It codes for CASSVNGNTGELFF.

This chain links TRBV5-6 with TRBJ2-5; 9 nucleotides line up with TRBD1. The J call may not be correct, given that the DNA end is closer to TRBJ2-7. From germline, CDR1 is SGHDT and CDR2 YYEEEE. The CDR3 runs 15 residues. CDR3 DNA sequence: TGTGCCAGCAGCGCCGGGACAGGGATTTCCTACGAGCAGTACTTC. This sequence encodes CASSAGTGISYEQYF.

This clone was recorded a few times. The chain employs TRBV19 and TRBJ2-1, with 10 bases that match TRBD2. The V and J ends lost 2 bases and 4 bases, in that order; junction bases with no gene match: 5. The CDR3 contains 16 residues. Germline-derived CDR1 and CDR2 are LNHDA and SQIVND (reference sequence). CDR3 DNA: TGTGCCAGTAGTATATCGGGACTAGCGAAATACAATGAGCAGTTCTTC. Protein sequence: CASSISGLAKYNEQFF.

The chain employs TRBV5-6 and TRBJ2-7; D unclear. Between the trimmed V and J ends, which lost 5 bases and 7 bases, there was a span of 19 bases. This CDR3 region has 14 residues. The germline CDR1 and CDR2 sequences are SGHDT and YYEEEE. The CDR3 bases are TGTGCCAGCAGGGGTCGTAGGCAGGCAGTGGAGCAGTACTTC. This codes for CASRGRRQAVEQYF.

This chain connects TRBV14 to TRBJ2-3; a weak D match, TRBD2 (6 bases). Germline V gene lookup returns CDR1 SGHDN and CDR2 FVKESK. The CDR3 is 18 amino acids. Trimming stripped 0 bases from V and 3 bases from J, with 19 bases between. Here the CDR3 reads CASSQDRRLGPGTDTQYF. The CDR3 nucleotides read TGTGCCAGCAGCCAAGACAGGCGACTAGGACCCGGAACAGATACGCAGTATTTT. Drawing the rest from reference TRBV14 and TRBJ2-3, the complete variable domain is EAGVTQFPSHSVIEKGQTVTLRCDPISGHDNLYWYRRVMGKEIKFLLHFVKESKQDESGMPNNRFLAERTGGTYSTLKVQPAELEDSGVYFCASSQDRRLGPGTDTQYFGPGTRLTVL.

Only a few counts were recorded for this clone. This rearrangement joins TRBV5-1 to TRBJ2-7; D is perhaps TRBD1 (5 bases). Trimming stripped 2 bases from V and 6 bases from J, with 12 bases between. The CDR3 spans 13 residues. Looked up from germline, CDR1 is SGHRS and CDR2 is YFSETQ. CDR3 protein: CASSLGQGGEQYF. In DNA form, the CDR3 reads TGCGCCAGCAGCTTAGGGCAGGGTGGCGAGCAGTACTTC.

The V call is TRBV27, the J call TRBJ1-1; maybe TRBD1 (5 bases). The V and J ends lost 2 bases and 5 bases respectively, with 21 bases between them. Germline lookup yields CDR1 MNHEY and CDR2 SMNVEV (reference sequence). This CDR3 has 17 amino acids. CDR3 in DNA: TGTGCCAGCAGTTTAGGGGCTCAAGGTGGGGGTCTGACTGAAGCTTTCTTT. This gives the protein CASSLGAQGGGLTEAFF.

This sequence joins TRBV5-4 and TRBJ1-1; 9 bases are shared with TRBD1. The CDR3 contains 13 residues. CDR1 and CDR2 (germline): SGHNT, YYREEE (reference sequence). Trimming removed 3 bases from V and 8 bases from J; junction bases left unmatched: 5. The CDR3 nucleotides read TGTGCCAGCAGCTGGGGACAGGGATCCGAAGCTTTCTTT. Translation gives CASSWGQGSEAFF.

The V gene is TRBV6-6, the J gene TRBJ1-1; D is unresolved. This CDR3 is built from 13 residues. V gave up 5 bases and J gave up 1 base, with 8 bases separating them. From germline, CDR1 is MNHNY and CDR2 SVGAGI (reference sequence). For the CDR3, the DNA is TGTGCCAGCAGTACCTCTACGAACACTGAAGCTTTCTTT. Translated: CASSTSTNTEAFF.

The chain couples TRBV27 to TRBJ1-5, with TRBD1 matching 7 bases. The CDR3 spans 14 residues. CDR1 and CDR2 from the germline V gene are MNHEY and SMNVEV (reference sequence). With 3 bases clipped from V and 2 bases from J, the junction kept 1 base outside the gene matches. CDR3 nucleotide sequence: TGTGCCAGCAGTTTTACAGGGGGCAATCAGCCCCAGCATTTT. Its translation is CASSFTGGNQPQHF.

The chain carries TRBV2 and TRBJ2-1; D ambiguous. Trimming left V 6 bases short and J 4 bases short, with 4 bases between. From germline, CDR1 is SNHLY and CDR2 FYNNEI. CDR3 size: 11 residues. This chain's CDR3 is CASRYYNEQFF. CDR3 in DNA: TGTGCCAGCAGGTATTACAATGAGCAGTTCTTC.

This clone was picked up one time. The chain uses TRBV9 and TRBJ2-3, with D possibly being TRBD2 (5 bases). Germline-derived CDR1 and CDR2 are SGDLS and YYNGEE. This CDR3 has 12 amino acids. Trimming removed 4 bases at V and 6 bases at J, with 9 bases between. The CDR3 spells CASSPRGDTQYF. The DNA of the CDR3 is TGTGCCAGCAGCCCCCGAGGGGATACGCAGTATTTT. The full variable domain, its missing parts supplied by reference TRBV9 and TRBJ2-3, is DSGVTQTPKHLITATGQRVTLRCSPRSGDLSVYWYQQSLDQGLQFLIQYYNGEERAKGNILERFSAQQFPDLHSELNLSSLELGDSALYFCASSPRGDTQYFGPGTRLTVL.

The chain has TRBV19 and TRBJ1-2; 8 bases are shared with TRBD1. The germline CDR1 and CDR2 sequences are LNHDA and SQIVND (reference sequence). Germline trimming cut 5 bases from V and 3 bases from J; bases unmatched to any gene: 8. The CDR3 spans 15 residues. The CDR3 protein is CASSSGQGAYYGYTF. CDR3 DNA sequence: TGTGCCAGTAGTTCCGGGCAGGGGGCATACTATGGCTACACCTTC.

This rearrangement joins TRBV4-1 to TRBJ2-7; perhaps TRBD1 as D (5 bases). This CDR3 is built from 14 residues. CDR1 MGHRA and CDR2 YSYEKL come from the germline V gene. Between the trimmed V and J ends, which lost 4 bases and 2 bases, there was a span of 12 bases. CDR3 residues: CASSLGPLAYEQYF. CDR3 sequence (DNA): TGCGCCAGCAGCCTGGGGCCTCTGGCCTACGAGCAGTACTTC.

The chain employs TRBV30 and TRBJ1-3; no firm D call. CDR3 length equals 12 residues. CDR1 and CDR2 from the germline V gene are GTSNPN and SVGIG (reference sequence). V dropped 0 bases and J dropped 11 bases, with 11 bases sitting between them. The CDR3 DNA sequence: TGTGCCTGGAGTGTCGGAGGAAATGCCATATATTTT. Protein product: CAWSVGGNAIYF.

The chain uses TRBV19 and TRBJ2-7; D gene ambiguous. V was clipped by 5 bases and J by 3 bases, with 14 bases between them. This CDR3 is built from 14 residues. Germline V gives CDR1 LNHDA, CDR2 SQIVND (reference sequence). The CDR3 coding sequence is TGTGCCAGTAGTCTCGAGGTCGGCATCTACGAGCAGTACTTC. Protein: CASSLEVGIYEQYF.